The 16 T cell receptor beta chains below all came from one sample that was sequenced in a study of T cells in Graves' hyperthyroidism and ophthalmopathy. Template material for amplifying TCR beta CDR3 regions consisted of RNA transcripts. When the TCR CDR3 underwent first-round RT-PCR, the HTBI primer set was used. One entry per CDR3 protein results from TCRdb running MiXCR on the multiplex PCR reads. The data show around 760,000 distinct CDR3 sequences, with roughly a third seen just once and around 29% held by the top ten. Sequencing was done on a sample of blood. The origin of the receptors is a woman aged 40 to 50 with Graves' hyperthyroidism.

This clonotype has a handful of counts. The chain has TRBV4-3 and TRBJ2-7, with 10 bases lining up with TRBD2. This CDR3 spans 15 amino acids. Germline V gives CDR1 LGHNA, CDR2 YSLEER. V lost 0 bases, J lost 7 bases, and 6 bases stayed unmatched. CDR3 in DNA: TGCGCCAGCAGCCAAGAGGCTAGCGGGGGACGGGAGCAGTACTTC. This sequence encodes CASSQEASGGREQYF.

The rearrangement joins TRBV6-5 to TRBJ2-7, with a weak D call TRBD2 (6 bases). The CDR3 sequence is 14 residues long. V shed 5 bases and J shed 6 bases, with 17 bases lying between them. In germline, CDR1 is MNHEY, CDR2 SVGAGI. The CDR3 reads CASSGMGGSGEQYF. The CDR3 DNA follows: TGTGCCAGCAGTGGAATGGGGGGATCGGGCGAGCAGTACTTC.

The rearrangement joins TRBV5-1 to TRBJ2-5; 7 bases are a match to TRBD1. V shed 4 bases and J 5 bases; nucleotides not matched to a gene: 14. The CDR3 sequence is 16 residues long. Germline CDR1 reads SGHRS; CDR2 reads YFSETQ. CDR3 loop: CASSHEGLSQGETQYF. DNA for the CDR3: TGCGCCAGCAGCCACGAGGGCCTTTCACAGGGGGAGACCCAGTACTTC.

The sample holds a few counts of this clonotype. The rearrangement uses TRBV19 and TRBJ1-2, with a tentative D call TRBD1 (6 bases). CDR3 length: 15 amino acids. Germline V gene data show CDR1 as LNHDA and CDR2 as SQIVND (reference sequence). V lost 5 bases, J lost 2 bases, and 15 bases lay in between. CDR3 protein: CASSPWGGPNYGYTF. The CDR3 DNA follows: TGTGCCAGTAGTCCCTGGGGGGGGCCGAACTATGGCTACACCTTC.

A remark on this clonotype: This clone may be a read error of a much larger clone one base away. The rearrangement links TRBV5-1 to TRBJ1-6, with 10 bases identical to TRBD1. V shed 6 bases, J shed 7 bases, and the junction held 4 bases outside the gene matches. The CDR3 is 14 residues long. Germline values: CDR1 SGHRS, CDR2 YFSETQ. This chain's CDR3 is CASNRGQGNSPLHF. The DNA of the CDR3 is TGCGCCAGCAACCGGGGACAGGGGAATTCACCCCTCCACTTT.

This clonotype was seen a handful of times. This rearrangement joins TRBV12-3 or TRBV12-4 to TRBJ1-1; D possibly corresponds to TRBD1 (5 bases). This CDR3 region has 14 residues. Between the trimmed V and J ends, which lost 6 bases and 5 bases, there was a span of 16 bases. The CDR3 region is CASRRAGLDTEAFF. CDR3 DNA: TGTGCCAGCAGAAGAGCGGGGCTCGATACTGAAGCTTTCTTT.

This clonotype was found many times. This chain uses TRBV25-1 with TRBJ2-7, with 8 bases identical to TRBD1. With 8 bases clipped from V and 2 bases from J, the junction kept 11 bases outside the gene matches. Germline-derived CDR1 and CDR2 are MGHDK and SYGVNS. CDR3 length: 15 residues. The CDR3 protein is CASAPAGQGTYEQYF. The CDR3 coding sequence is TGTGCCAGCGCTCCCGCCGGACAGGGAACCTACGAGCAGTACTTC.

This clonotype was counted at least ten times. J is TRBJ2-7 and V is TRBV11-2; a weak D match, TRBD1 (5 bases). Trimming left V 5 bases short and J 4 bases short, with 15 bases between. The V gene's germline CDR1 is SGHAT and CDR2 FQNNGV. The CDR3 contains 14 residues. The CDR3 is CASSPRQGRYEQYF. The CDR3 nucleotides read TGTGCCAGCAGCCCTCGGCAGGGCAGGTACGAGCAGTACTTC.

This clonotype was seen repeatedly, ten times or more. The rearrangement joins TRBV7-9 to TRBJ2-7; D gene ambiguous. The ends were cut back, 5 bases at V and 0 bases at J, with 17 bases in the middle. Per germline, CDR1 SEHNR and CDR2 FQNEAQ (reference sequence). The CDR3 has 16 amino acids. The CDR3 protein is CASSRNLYMSSYEQYF. The CDR3 DNA sequence: TGTGCCAGCAGCCGTAATCTATACATGAGCTCCTACGAGCAGTACTTC. Based on the CDR3 plus reference TRBV7-9 and TRBJ2-7, the full variable domain is DTGVSQNPRHKITKRGQNVTFRCDPISEHNRLYWYRQTLGQGPEFLTYFQNEAQLEKSRLLSDRFSAERPKGSFSTLEIQRTEQGDSAMYLCASSRNLYMSSYEQYFGPGTRLTVT.

This clonotype was counted only a few times. CDR3 loop: CASAWRGTSNTGELFF. CDR3 nucleotides: TGTGCCAGCGCCTGGAGAGGGACATCGAACACCGGGGAGCTGTTTTTT. V usage is TRBV10-3 and J usage is TRBJ2-2, with D tentatively TRBD1 (6 bases). V lost 10 bases and J 0 bases, leaving 18 bases between the germline ends. There are 16 residues in the CDR3. CDR1 is ENHRY and CDR2 is SYGVKD in the germline V gene.

This clonotype showed up just a few times. The rearrangement joins TRBV6-6 to TRBJ2-5; no firm D call. Per the germline V gene, CDR1 is MNHNY and CDR2 is SVGAGI (reference sequence). V lost 0 bases and J 4 bases, leaving 15 bases between the germline ends. The CDR3 has 16 residues. The DNA for the CDR3 is TGTGCCAGCAGTTACTCGAACTACCCGATATTAGAGACCCAGTACTTC. Protein: CASSYSNYPILETQYF.

This clonotype was recorded only once. This chain joins TRBV13 and TRBJ1-3; unclear D gene. V was trimmed by 8 bases and J by 3 bases, leaving 14 bases between them. In germline, CDR1 is PRHDT, CDR2 FYEKMQ (reference sequence). The CDR3 loop spans 14 amino acids. The CDR3, as DNA: TGTGCCAGCTCACCGAGGGATGATGGAAACACCATATATTTT. Protein: CASSPRDDGNTIYF.

This clonotype was observed a handful of times. J is TRBJ2-7 and V is TRBV19; the match to TRBD2 covers 10 bases. V shed 5 bases, J shed 3 bases, and the junction held 7 bases outside the gene matches. This CDR3 region has 15 residues. CDR1 and CDR2 (germline): LNHDA, SQIVND (reference sequence). CDR3 amino acids: CASSQGGLANYEQYF. Here the CDR3 DNA reads TGTGCCAGTAGTCAAGGGGGACTAGCGAACTACGAGCAGTACTTC.

This clonotype was found a few times. A read error may be the cause here, since a much bigger clone is one base away. The chain has TRBV29-1 and TRBJ1-1; D unclear. Trimming stripped 4 bases from V and 1 base from J, with 10 bases between. The CDR3 totals 13 residues. CDR1 and CDR2 from the germline V gene are SQVTM and ANQGSEA. As DNA, the CDR3 is TGCAGCGTTGTTCGGTTTGGGAACACTGAAGCTTTCTTT. It yields the protein CSVVRFGNTEAFF.

The V gene is TRBV19, the J gene TRBJ1-2, with D possibly matching TRBD1 (6 bases). CDR3 length: 15 residues. Deletions cut 6 bases from V and 2 bases from J, with 16 bases between. Germline V gene lookup returns CDR1 LNHDA and CDR2 SQIVND (reference sequence). In DNA form, the CDR3 reads TGTGCCAGTAGCACTACACCGGGACAAAACTATGGCTACACCTTC. Protein: CASSTTPGQNYGYTF.

This clonotype has only a few counts. The V call is TRBV12-3 or TRBV12-4, the J call TRBJ2-7; either TRBD1 or TRBD2 may supply D (5 bases each). This CDR3 contains 14 residues. The V gene lost 5 bases and the J gene lost 3 bases, with 14 bases spanning the gap. The CDR3: CASSLTGTNYEQYF. CDR3 DNA sequence: TGTGCCAGCAGTCTTACCGGGACCAACTACGAGCAGTACTTC.